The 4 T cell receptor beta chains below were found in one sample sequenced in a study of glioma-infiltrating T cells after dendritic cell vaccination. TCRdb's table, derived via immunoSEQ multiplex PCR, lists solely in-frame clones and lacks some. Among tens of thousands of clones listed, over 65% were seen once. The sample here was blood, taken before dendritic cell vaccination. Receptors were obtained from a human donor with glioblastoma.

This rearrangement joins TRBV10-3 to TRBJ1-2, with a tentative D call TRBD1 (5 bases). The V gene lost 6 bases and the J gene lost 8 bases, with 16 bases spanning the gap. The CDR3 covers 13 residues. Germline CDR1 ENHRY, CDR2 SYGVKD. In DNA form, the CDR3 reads TGTGCCATCAGCCAGGGATCCCCTGGCGGCTACACCTTC. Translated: CAISQGSPGGYTF.

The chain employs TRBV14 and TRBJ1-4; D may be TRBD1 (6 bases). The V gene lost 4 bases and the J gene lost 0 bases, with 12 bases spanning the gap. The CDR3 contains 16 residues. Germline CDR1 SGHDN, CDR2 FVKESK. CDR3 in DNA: TGTGCCAGCAGCCTCCTGACAGGCCCAACTAATGAAAAACTGTTTTTT. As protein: CASSLLTGPTNEKLFF.

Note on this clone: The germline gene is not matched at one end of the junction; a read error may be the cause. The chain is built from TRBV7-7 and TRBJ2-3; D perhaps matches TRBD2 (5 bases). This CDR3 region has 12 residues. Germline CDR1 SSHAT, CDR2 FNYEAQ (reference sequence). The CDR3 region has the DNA TGTGCTAGCAGCCGGGGTCCGGATACGCAGTATTTT. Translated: CASSRGPDTQYF.

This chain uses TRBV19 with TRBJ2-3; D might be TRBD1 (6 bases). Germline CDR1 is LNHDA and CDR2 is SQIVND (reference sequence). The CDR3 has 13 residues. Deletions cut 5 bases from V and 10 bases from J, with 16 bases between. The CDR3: CASSEGTIPAQYF. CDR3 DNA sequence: TGTGCCAGTAGTGAGGGGACAATTCCAGCGCAGTATTTT.